Described below is a single T cell receptor (beta chain) sequence and its context. Per the germline V gene, CDR1 is MNHEY and CDR2 is SMNVEV (reference sequence). Trimming at V came to 4 bases and at J to 9 bases, leaving 9 bases not matched to a gene. CDR3 length equals 15 residues. These data are taken from a study of blood T cell repertoires in COVID-19. Study summary: PBMCs, B-cell-depleted T cells, or T cells were the source of the cDNA or gDNA that made up the material.

Original processing methods: Using reference gene primer amplification, nucleated cell counts were estimated. Generated by immunoSEQ multiplex PCR, the TCRdb table keeps only in-frame clones and is missing some. Clone size and the V and J calls come from that table; the DNA yielded D and trimming. The table includes roughly 150,000 clones, 70% to 90% detected once. The chain links TRBV27 to TRBJ2-1, with 10 bases identical to TRBD2. Material for sequencing was peripheral blood. This TCR came from a human donor in a cohort sampled during active COVID-19. CDR3 in amino acids: CASSSDSGRAVEQFF. In nucleotides, the CDR3 is TGTGCCAGCAGTTCTGACAGCGGGAGGGCGGTTGAGCAGTTCTTC.